The sequence of this T cell receptor (beta chain) was determined in a study of tumor and adjacent non-tumor tissue in lung cancer. TCRbeta libraries were built with three rounds of nested PCR, modified from ARM-PCR. TCRdb re-analysed the multiplex PCR reads in MiXCR, keeping a single row per CDR3 protein. The table shows more than 85,000 distinct CDR3 sequences, with roughly 73% occurring only once. This sample's RNA came from whole unsorted tissue. In the case of this clonotype: This may be a read error: a much more frequent sequence differs by one nucleotide.

Germline V gene lookup returns CDR1 LGHNA and CDR2 YSLEER. The CDR3 runs 15 residues. Sequenced: lung tumor tissue. The rearrangement links TRBV4-3 to TRBJ2-5; possibly TRBD1 for D (5 bases). The sequence was obtained from a woman in her sixties or seventies with non-small cell lung cancer. The CDR3 sequence is CASIQGVRTQETQYF. The CDR3 DNA reads as TGCGCCAGCATCCAAGGGGTCAGAACACAAGAGACCCAGTACTTC.